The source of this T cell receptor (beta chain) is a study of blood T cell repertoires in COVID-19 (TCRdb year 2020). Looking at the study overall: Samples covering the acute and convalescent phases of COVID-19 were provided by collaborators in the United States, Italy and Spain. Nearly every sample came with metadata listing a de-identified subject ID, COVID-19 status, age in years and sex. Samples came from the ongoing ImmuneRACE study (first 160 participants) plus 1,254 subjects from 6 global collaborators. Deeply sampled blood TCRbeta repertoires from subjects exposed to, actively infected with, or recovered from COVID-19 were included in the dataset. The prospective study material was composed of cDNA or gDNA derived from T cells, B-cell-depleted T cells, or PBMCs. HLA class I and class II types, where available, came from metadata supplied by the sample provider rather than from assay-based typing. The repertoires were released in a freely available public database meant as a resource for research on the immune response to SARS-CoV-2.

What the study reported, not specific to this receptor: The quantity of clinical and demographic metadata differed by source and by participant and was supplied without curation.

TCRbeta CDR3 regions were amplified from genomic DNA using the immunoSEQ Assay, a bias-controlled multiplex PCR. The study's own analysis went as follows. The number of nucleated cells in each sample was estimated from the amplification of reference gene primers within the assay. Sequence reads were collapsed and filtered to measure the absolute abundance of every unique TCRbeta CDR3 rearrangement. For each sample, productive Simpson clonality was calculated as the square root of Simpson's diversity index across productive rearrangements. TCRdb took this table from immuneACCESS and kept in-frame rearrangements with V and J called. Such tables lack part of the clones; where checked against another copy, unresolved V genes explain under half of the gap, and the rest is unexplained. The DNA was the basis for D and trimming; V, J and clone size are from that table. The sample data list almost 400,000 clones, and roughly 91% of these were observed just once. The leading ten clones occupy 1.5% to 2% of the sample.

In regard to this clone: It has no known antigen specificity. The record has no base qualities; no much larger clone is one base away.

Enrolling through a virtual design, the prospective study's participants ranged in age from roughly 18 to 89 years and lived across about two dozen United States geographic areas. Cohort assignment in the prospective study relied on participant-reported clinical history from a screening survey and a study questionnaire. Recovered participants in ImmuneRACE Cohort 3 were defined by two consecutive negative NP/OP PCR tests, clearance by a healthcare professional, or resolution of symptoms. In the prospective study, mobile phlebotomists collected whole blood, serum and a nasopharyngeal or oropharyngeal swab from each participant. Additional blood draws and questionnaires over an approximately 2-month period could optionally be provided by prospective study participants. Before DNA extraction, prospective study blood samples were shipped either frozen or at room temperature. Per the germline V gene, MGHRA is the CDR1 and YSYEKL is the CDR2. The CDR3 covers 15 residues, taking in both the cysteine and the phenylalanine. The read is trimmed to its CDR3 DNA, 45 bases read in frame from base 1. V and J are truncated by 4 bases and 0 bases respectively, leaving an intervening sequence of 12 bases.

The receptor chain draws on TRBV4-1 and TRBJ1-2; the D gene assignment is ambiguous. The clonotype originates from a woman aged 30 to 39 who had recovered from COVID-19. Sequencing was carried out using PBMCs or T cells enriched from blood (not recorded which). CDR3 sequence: CASSLLPGSNYGYTF. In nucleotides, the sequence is TGCGCCAGCAGCCTACTGCCGGGATCTAACTATGGCTACACCTTC.